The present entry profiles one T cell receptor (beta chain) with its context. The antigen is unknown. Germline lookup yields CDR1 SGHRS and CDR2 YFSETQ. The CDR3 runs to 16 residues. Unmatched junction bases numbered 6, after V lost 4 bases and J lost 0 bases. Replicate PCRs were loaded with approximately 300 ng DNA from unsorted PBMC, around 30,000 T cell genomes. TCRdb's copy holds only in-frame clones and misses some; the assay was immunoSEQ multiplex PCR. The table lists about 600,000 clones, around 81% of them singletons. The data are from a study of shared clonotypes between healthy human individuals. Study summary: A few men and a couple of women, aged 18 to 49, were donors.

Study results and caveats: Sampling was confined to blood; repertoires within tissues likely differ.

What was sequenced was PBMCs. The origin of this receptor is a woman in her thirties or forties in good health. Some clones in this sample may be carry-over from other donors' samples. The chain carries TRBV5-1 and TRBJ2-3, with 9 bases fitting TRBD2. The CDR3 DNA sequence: TGCGCCAGCAGCATACGACTAGCGGATAGCACAGATACGCAGTATTTT. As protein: CASSIRLADSTDTQYF. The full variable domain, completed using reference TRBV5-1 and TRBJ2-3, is KAGVTQTPRYLIKTRGQQVTLSCSPISGHRSVSWYQQTPGQGLQFLFEYFSETQRNKGNFPGRFSGRQFSNSRSEMNVSTLELGDSALYLCASSIRLADSTDTQYFGPGTRLTVL.